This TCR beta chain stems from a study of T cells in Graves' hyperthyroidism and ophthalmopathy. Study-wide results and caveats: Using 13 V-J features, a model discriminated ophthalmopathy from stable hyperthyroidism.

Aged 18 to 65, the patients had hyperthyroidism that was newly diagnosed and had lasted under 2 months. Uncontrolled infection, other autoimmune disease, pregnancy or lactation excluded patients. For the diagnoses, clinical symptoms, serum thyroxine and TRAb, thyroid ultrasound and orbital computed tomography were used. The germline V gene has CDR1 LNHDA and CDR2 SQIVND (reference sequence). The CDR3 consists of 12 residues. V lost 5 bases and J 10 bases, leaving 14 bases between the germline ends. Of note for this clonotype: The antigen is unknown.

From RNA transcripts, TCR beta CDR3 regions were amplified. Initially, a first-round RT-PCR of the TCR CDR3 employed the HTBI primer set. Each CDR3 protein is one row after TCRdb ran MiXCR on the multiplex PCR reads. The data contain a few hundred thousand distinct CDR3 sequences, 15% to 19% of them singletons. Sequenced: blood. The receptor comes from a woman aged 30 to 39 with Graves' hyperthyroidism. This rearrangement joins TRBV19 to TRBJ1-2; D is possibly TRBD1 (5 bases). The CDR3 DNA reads TGTGCCAGTAGTGTGACAGTGGCCGACTACACCTTC. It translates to CASSVTVADYTF. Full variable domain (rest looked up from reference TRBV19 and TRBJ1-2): DGGITQSPKYLFRKEGQNVTLSCEQNLNHDAMYWYRQDPGQGLRLIYYSQIVNDFQKGDIAEGYSVSREKKESFPLTVTSAQKNPTAFYLCASSVTVADYTFGSGTRLTVV.